Sequencing of this TCR beta chain was carried out in a study of blood T cell repertoires in COVID-19. Per the study methods: The assay estimated nucleated cells by amplifying reference gene primers. Profiled with immunoSEQ multiplex PCR; TCRdb holds only in-frame clones, not every one. The V and J calls and clone size were taken over from that table, and D and trimming were inferred from the DNA. Of more than 15,000 clones detected, 85% to 95% appear once; the ten largest clones hold 5% to 7%. V lost 0 bases and J lost 4, with 9 bases in between. The CDR3 runs to 15 residues. Germline V gives CDR1 LGHNA, CDR2 YSLEER.

This TCR was sampled from a human donor in a cohort sampled during active COVID-19. Sequenced material: peripheral blood. The chain has TRBV4-3 and TRBJ2-2; D unclear. This chain's CDR3 is CASSQDWQVTGELFF. The CDR3 DNA follows: TGCGCCAGCAGCCAAGATTGGCAGGTCACCGGGGAGCTGTTTTTT.